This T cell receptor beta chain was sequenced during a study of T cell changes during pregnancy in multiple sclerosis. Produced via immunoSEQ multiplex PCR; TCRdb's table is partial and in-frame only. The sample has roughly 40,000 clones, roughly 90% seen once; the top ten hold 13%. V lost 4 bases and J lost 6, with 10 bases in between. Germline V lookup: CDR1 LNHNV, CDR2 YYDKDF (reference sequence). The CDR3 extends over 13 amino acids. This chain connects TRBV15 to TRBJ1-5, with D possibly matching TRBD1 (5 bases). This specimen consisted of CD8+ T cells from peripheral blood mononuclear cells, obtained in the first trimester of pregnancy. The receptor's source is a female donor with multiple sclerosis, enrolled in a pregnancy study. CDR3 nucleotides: TGTGCCACCAGCACTACAGGTGCTCAGCCCCAGCATTTT. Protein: CATSTTGAQPQHF.